This TCR beta chain was captured in a study of cytomegalovirus exposure and HLA in healthy donors. Study background: In an earlier analysis, 90 million to 130 million unique TCR beta sequences were found from approximately 170 million T cells.

Use of 60 Vbeta and 13 Jbeta primers characterized the PCR. In the source study's methods: Tens of millions of unique TCR beta chains, roughly 11 million of them shared, were counted by a later analysis. The method was immunoSEQ multiplex PCR; TCRdb's version includes in-frame clones alone and lacks a portion of them. The DNA was the basis for D and trimming; V, J and clone size are from that table. The data show 110,000 to 150,000 clones, around three quarters seen once. The CDR3 has 15 amino acids. V gave up 5 bases and J gave up 6 bases; unmatched junction bases: 5. Germline V gene sequence: CDR1 MDHEN, CDR2 SYDVKM. General study points: In most subjects, TCR beta sequences reportedly gave accurate predictions of HLA-A and HLA-B alleles.

In the case of this clone: Its antigen is currently unknown.

This chain joins TRBV28 and TRBJ2-2; the match to TRBD1 covers 11 bases. Sequenced: PBMCs. This TCR was sampled from a woman aged 55-69 years in good health and CMV-seropositive. CDR3: CASSLRDRGAGELFF. Written as DNA, the CDR3 is TGTGCCAGCAGTCTAAGGGACAGGGGGGCCGGGGAGCTGTTTTTT.